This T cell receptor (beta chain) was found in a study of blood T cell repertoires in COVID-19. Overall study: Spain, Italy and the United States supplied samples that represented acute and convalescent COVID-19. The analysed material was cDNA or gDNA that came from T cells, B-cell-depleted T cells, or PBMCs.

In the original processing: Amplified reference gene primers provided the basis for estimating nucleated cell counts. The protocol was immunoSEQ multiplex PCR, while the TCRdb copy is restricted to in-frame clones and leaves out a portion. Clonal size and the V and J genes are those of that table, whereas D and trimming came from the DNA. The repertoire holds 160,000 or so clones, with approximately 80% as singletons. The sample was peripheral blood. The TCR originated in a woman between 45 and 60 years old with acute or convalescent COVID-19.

CDR3 loop: CASSRRVGTSYLNEQFF. The CDR3, as DNA: TGTGCCAGTAGTAGGAGGGTTGGGACCTCCTACCTTAATGAGCAGTTCTTC. This chain connects TRBV19 to TRBJ2-1, with D possibly TRBD2 on 6 matching bases. The CDR3 has 17 residues. Germline V gives CDR1 LNHDA, CDR2 SQIVND (reference sequence). The V and J ends lost 4 bases and 7 bases respectively, with 23 bases between them.